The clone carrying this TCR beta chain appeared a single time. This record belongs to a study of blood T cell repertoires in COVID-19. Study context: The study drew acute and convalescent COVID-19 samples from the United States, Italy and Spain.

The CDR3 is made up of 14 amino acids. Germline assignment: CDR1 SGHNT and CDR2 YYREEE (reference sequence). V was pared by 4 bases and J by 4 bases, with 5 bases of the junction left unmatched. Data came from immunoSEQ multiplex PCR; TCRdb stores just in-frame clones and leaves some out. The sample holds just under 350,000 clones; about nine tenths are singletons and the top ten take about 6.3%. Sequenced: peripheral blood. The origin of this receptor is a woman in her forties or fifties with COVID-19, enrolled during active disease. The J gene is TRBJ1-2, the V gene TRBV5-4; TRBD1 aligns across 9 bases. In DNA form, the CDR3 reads TGTGCCAGCAGCCCCCGGGACAGGGTCTATGGCTACACCTTC. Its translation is CASSPRDRVYGYTF.